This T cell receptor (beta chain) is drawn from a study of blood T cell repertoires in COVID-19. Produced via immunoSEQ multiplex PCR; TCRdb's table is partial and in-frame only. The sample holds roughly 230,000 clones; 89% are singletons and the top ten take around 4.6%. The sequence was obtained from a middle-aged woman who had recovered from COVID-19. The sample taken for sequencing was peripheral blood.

The CDR3 bases are TGTGCCAGCAGGGACTACAGGGGGCACACTGAAGCTTTCTTT. It codes for CASRDYRGHTEAFF. V usage is TRBV7-2 and J usage is TRBJ1-1; 9 bases match TRBD1. CDR1 SGHTA and CDR2 FQGNSA come from the germline V gene. The CDR3 length is 14 residues. The V gene end was trimmed by 6 bases and the J gene end by 3 bases; junction bases not matched to a gene: 5. Looking up the rest from reference TRBV7-2 and TRBJ1-1 gives the full variable domain: GAGVSQSPSNKVTEKGKDVELRCDPISGHTALYWYRQSLGQGLEFLIYFQGNSAPDKSGLPSDRFSAERTGGSVSTLTIQRTQQEDSAVYLCASRDYRGHTEAFFGQGTRLTVV.